The subject of this entry is one T cell receptor (beta chain). The antigen remains unidentified. This record comes from a study of shared clonotypes between healthy human individuals. CDR1 is SGDLS and CDR2 is YYNGEE in the germline V gene. V lost 7 bases and J 3 bases, leaving 14 bases between the germline ends. The CDR3 loop spans 14 amino acids. In the source study's methods: ImmunoSEQ gave junction-only sequences without quality scores, so filtering differed. The protocol was immunoSEQ multiplex PCR, while the TCRdb copy is restricted to in-frame clones and leaves out a portion. V, J and clone size reflect that table, while D and trimming were determined from the DNA. The data hold approximately 1.9 million clones, with 90% to 95% observed a single time. Whole-study results and caveats: Shared clonotypes: about 5.3% naive CD4, around 3.4% naive CD8, 2.3% memory CD4, under 0.5% memory CD8. It was the non-shared clonotypes that had lower generation probabilities than clonotypes shared by all four donors.

Naive CD8 populations comprised CD45RO-negative cells positively selected for CCR7, excluding terminally differentiated effector memory CD45RA+ cells. The TCR sequence derives from a man younger than 30 in good health. Some clones in this sample may be carry-over from other donors' samples. The rearrangement joins TRBV9 to TRBJ1-3, with a tentative D call TRBD1 (5 bases). Sequencing input: naive CD8+ T cells from PBMCs. The CDR3 here is CASASGLGGNTIYF. The CDR3 DNA follows: TGTGCCAGCGCGTCAGGGCTGGGTGGAAACACCATATATTTT.